This section outlines one T cell receptor (beta chain) sequence together with its context. The target antigen is unknown. This sample is part of a study of shared clonotypes between healthy human individuals. Study results and limitations: Several donors shared around 5% of their naive CD4 clonotypes.

TCRdb's copy holds only in-frame clones and misses some; the assay was immunoSEQ multiplex PCR. The sample consists of 2 million to 2.5 million clones, around 95% of them appearing once. Healthy adults negative for HIV, lacking recent acute infections or vaccinations, served as donors. CDR1 and CDR2 from the germline V gene are MNHEY and SVGAGI. V lost 2 bases and J 6 bases, leaving 11 bases between the germline ends. The CDR3 loop spans 15 amino acids. The sequencing sample was made of naive CD4+ T cells sorted from blood. The sample's subset: CD45RA+ positively selected. V gene TRBV6-5 combines with J gene TRBJ1-6; D uncertain. The TCR sequence derives from a man between 18 and 35 years old in good health. The CDR3 DNA follows: TGTGCCAGCAGTTACAGGCCAGAATTTAATTCACCCCTCCACTTT. Translated, it gives CASSYRPEFNSPLHF.